These T cell receptor beta chains were read from a single sample in a study of T cell responses to AZD1222 COVID-19 vaccine. Here immunoSEQ multiplex PCR was the method, and the copy in TCRdb shows in-frame clones only, minus some. The table records around 190,000 clones, about 91% of them present only once. The specimen comprised peripheral blood, sampled on day 0 of AZD1222 vaccination. Receptors were obtained from an adult in good health. The CDR3 runs from the conserved cysteine through the conserved F or W. The D gene is left open where the match is weak. Clone size is shown for a subset of rows, as once, few, many or a class of expanded clone.

NA	once	TRBV29-1	TRBJ1-2	TGCAGCGTTGACAGGCGCCGCTTCAAAGCTAACTATGGCTACACCTTC	CSVDRRRFKANYGYTF
TRBD1	NA	TRBV6-5	TRBJ2-5	TGTGCCAGCAGTTACAGCACGGGACAGCAAGAGACCCAGTACTTC	CASSYSTGQQETQYF
TRBD1	NA	TRBV29-1	TRBJ2-1	TGCAGCGGCCAGGACAGGGGAATCTACAATGAGCAGTTCTTC	CSGQDRGIYNEQFF
TRBD1	NA	TRBV18	TRBJ1-2	TGTGCCAGCTCACGTTCAGGGGGCCAGGTTGGCTACACCTTC	CASSRSGGQVGYTF
NA	NA	TRBV19	TRBJ1-2	TGTGCCAGTAGTATAGGGCCGCGTGGAGCTAACTATGGCTACACCTTC	CASSIGPRGANYGYTF
NA	NA	TRBV10-3	TRBJ1-1	TGTGCCATCAGTTACGGAGGGGATCAGGACACTGAAGCTTTCTTT	CAISYGGDQDTEAFF
TRBD1	once	TRBV29-1	TRBJ2-7	TGCAGCGTTTGGACAGGGATTGAGCAGTACTTC	CSVWTGIEQYF
NA	NA	TRBV5-1	TRBJ1-4	TGCGCCAGCAGCTTGACCGGTCAGGGAGATGAAAAACTGTTTTTT	CASSLTGQGDEKLFF
NA	NA	TRBV28	TRBJ1-2	TGTGCCAGCAGTTTGACAGCTAACTATGGCTACACCTTC	CASSLTANYGYTF
TRBD1	NA	TRBV14	TRBJ1-1	TGTGCCAGCAGCCGCACGCTACAGGGGACTGAAGCTTTCTTT	CASSRTLQGTEAFF
TRBD2	NA	TRBV5-4	TRBJ2-7	TGTGCCAGCAGCTTGGGCATTAGCGGGGGGCCCCACGAGCAGTACTTC	CASSLGISGGPHEQYF
TRBD2	NA	TRBV19	TRBJ2-3	TGTGCCAGTAGTGCGGGAGCGAAGGGGGATACGCAGTATTTT	CASSAGAKGDTQYF
NA	NA	TRBV13	TRBJ2-3	TGTGCCAGCAGCTTTCTGCTTAGCACAGATACGCAGTATTTT	CASSFLLSTDTQYF
NA	NA	TRBV7-6	TRBJ2-6	TGTGCCAGCAGCTCCCATCAGGACCACTCTGGGGCCAACGTCCTGACTTTC	CASSSHQDHSGANVLTF
NA	NA	TRBV28	TRBJ1-2	TGTGCCAGCAGTTTAGCAGGGAATAACTATGGCTACACCTTC	CASSLAGNNYGYTF
NA	NA	TRBV18	TRBJ1-2	TGTGCCAGCTCACCAGTAGGGGAAGGGGGTCACTACACCTTC	CASSPVGEGGHYTF
NA	NA	TRBV5-1	TRBJ1-2	TGCGCCAGCAGCTTGGGGGAACAGCCGCAGGGCTACACCTTC	CASSLGEQPQGYTF
NA	NA	TRBV7-2	TRBJ2-7	TGTGCCAGCAGCTTATTATTTGTAGGGGGCGAGCAGTACTTC	CASSLLFVGGEQYF
NA	few	TRBV28	TRBJ1-5	TGTGCCAGCAGGGAGAGGAATCAGCCCCAGCATTTT	CASRERNQPQHF
TRBD1	once	TRBV7-2	TRBJ1-2	TGTGCCAGCAGCCCCGGACAGGGCCGTTATGGCTACACCTTC	CASSPGQGRYGYTF
NA	few	TRBV21-1	TRBJ2-2	TGTGCCAGCAGCGGACTCGGGAGGGCCGCCGGGGAGCTGTTTTTT	CASSGLGRAAGELFF
TRBD1	NA	TRBV5-1	TRBJ1-4	TGCGCCAGCAGCCAGGGACAGAGTAATGAAAAACTGTTTTTT	CASSQGQSNEKLFF
NA	NA	TRBV7-8	TRBJ1-1	TGTGCCAGCAGCCCTGCCCTGGGGGGGCGGAATGGACGGACTGAAGCTTTCTTT	CASSPALGGRNGRTEAFF
NA	NA	TRBV5-1	TRBJ2-3	TGCGCCAGCAGCTTGCGGGCTGGGGATACGCAGTATTTT	CASSLRAGDTQYF
NA	NA	TRBV28	TRBJ2-5	TGTGCCAGCACCGGTAGTTTGCAGACCCAGTACTTC	CASTGSLQTQYF
NA	NA	TRBV6-5	TRBJ2-7	TGTGCCAGCATTAGGGGTGACGGCTACGAGCAGTACTTC	CASIRGDGYEQYF
NA	NA	TRBV21-1	TRBJ1-6	TGTGCCAGCAGCGGGCACAGCTCCTATAATTCACCCCTCCACTTT	CASSGHSSYNSPLHF
NA	few	TRBV5-1	TRBJ2-7	TGCGCCAGCAGCTCCGGGACGGGCGAGCAGTACTTC	CASSSGTGEQYF
NA	NA	TRBV28	TRBJ2-5	TGTGCCAGCAGTTTATATGCAGGGGCGAGAAAAGAGACCCAGTACTTC	CASSLYAGARKETQYF
TRBD1	NA	TRBV6-2/TRBV6-3	TRBJ1-5	TGTGCCAGCAGTCCACCGGGACAGGCCAATCAGCCCCAGCATTTT	CASSPPGQANQPQHF
NA	NA	TRBV6-5	TRBJ2-7	TGTGCCAGCGGAATGGGTGGCGCCTACGAGCAGTACTTC	CASGMGGAYEQYF
TRBD2	NA	TRBV11-2	TRBJ2-2	TGTGCCAGCAGCTTAGACCCCAGCGGGGCCGGGGAGCTGTTTTTT	CASSLDPSGAGELFF
NA	once	TRBV6-2/TRBV6-3	TRBJ2-7	TGTGCCAGCAGTTTATGGGGTGCCTACGAGCAGTACTTC	CASSLWGAYEQYF
TRBD1	NA	TRBV19	TRBJ1-1	TGTGCCAGTAGTGCATGGACAGGGGGAGCTGAAGCTTTCTTT	CASSAWTGGAEAFF
NA	NA	TRBV14	TRBJ1-1	TGTGCCAGCAGCCAAATTGGTGGGGGTGAAGCTTTCTTT	CASSQIGGGEAFF
TRBD2	NA	TRBV27	TRBJ2-7	TGTGCCAGCAGTTTCGGACTAGTAGGAGGCGAGCAGTACTTC	CASSFGLVGGEQYF
TRBD1	NA	TRBV12-5	TRBJ1-5	TGTGCTAGTGGGCGACAGGGAAGCAATCAGCCCCAGCATTTT	CASGRQGSNQPQHF